The 18 T cell receptor beta chains given below trace back to one sample, sequenced in a study of beta chain features in type 1 diabetes. Investigators reverse transcribed all isolated RNA, so they sequenced expressed TCRB transcripts. Assay used: immunoSEQ multiplex PCR; TCRdb lists only in-frame clones, some missing. Of around 300,000 clones in the sample, approximately 10% were seen once. The source material was naive CD4+ T cells from blood. These receptors all come from a woman in her 30s in good health.

This chain joins TRBV5-6 and TRBJ2-1; D gene ambiguous. The CDR3 length is 13 residues. Deletions cut 5 bases from V and 9 bases from J, with 15 bases between. The germline V gene has CDR1 SGHDT and CDR2 YYEEEE. The CDR3 is CASRPMSVGEQFF. DNA of the CDR3: TGTGCCAGCAGACCCATGAGCGTCGGTGAGCAGTTCTTC.

This clone was recorded a few times. The genes are TRBV7-3 and TRBJ2-2, with D tentatively TRBD2 (5 bases). V was shortened by 5 bases and J by 6 bases, with 10 bases between the two germline ends. The CDR3 loop spans 13 amino acids. Germline lookup yields CDR1 SGHTA and CDR2 FQGTGA. Written as DNA, the CDR3 is TGTGCCAGCAGCATTACTAGTGCCGGGGAGCTGTTTTTT. It encodes CASSITSAGELFF. Looking up the rest from reference TRBV7-3 and TRBJ2-2 gives the full variable domain: GAGVSQTPSNKVTEKGKYVELRCDPISGHTALYWYRQSLGQGPEFLIYFQGTGAADDSGLPNDRFFAVRPEGSVSTLKIQRTERGDSAVYLCASSITSAGELFFGEGSRLTVL.

This clone was detected only a few times. V is TRBV19 and J is TRBJ2-7, with a weak D call TRBD1 (6 bases). With 6 bases removed from V and 0 bases from J, the gap between germline ends came to 21 bases. Germline V gives CDR1 LNHDA, CDR2 SQIVND (reference sequence). The length of the CDR3 is 17 residues. CDR3 region: CASSPGVLRGISYEQYF. CDR3 sequence (DNA): TGTGCCAGTAGCCCAGGGGTTTTACGGGGTATCTCCTACGAGCAGTACTTC.

The gene calls are TRBV4-2 and TRBJ2-5; 10 bases match TRBD2. There are 13 residues in the CDR3. The ends lost 6 bases at V and 5 bases at J; junction bases unmatched: 3. Per the germline V gene, CDR1 is LGHNA and CDR2 is YNFKEQ. The CDR3 here is CASSLAGVETQYF. The CDR3 DNA follows: TGTGCCAGCAGTCTAGCGGGAGTTGAGACCCAGTACTTC.

This clone has more than one count but fewer than ten. The chain has TRBV28 and TRBJ2-7; 8 bases match TRBD2. Germline assignment: CDR1 MDHEN and CDR2 SYDVKM. The length of the CDR3 is 13 residues. After removal of 5 bases from V and 3 bases from J, the junction contained 3 bases not matched to a gene. The CDR3 DNA is TGTGCCAGCAGTCCGGGAGGGTACTACGAGCAGTACTTC. This translates into CASSPGGYYEQYF.

This clone was seen a handful of times. The rearrangement links TRBV7-2 to TRBJ2-1; 7 bases line up with TRBD2. With V trimmed by 2 bases and J by 0 bases, 4 bases remained unmatched. This CDR3 is built from 16 residues. From germline, CDR1 is SGHTA and CDR2 FQGNSA. DNA for the CDR3: TGTGCCAGCAGCTTATACGGGGGGTCCTCCTACAATGAGCAGTTCTTC. It yields the protein CASSLYGGSSYNEQFF. The full variable domain, in which reference TRBV7-2 and TRBJ2-1 provide the parts outside the CDR3, is GAGVSQSPSNKVTEKGKDVELRCDPISGHTALYWYRQSLGQGLEFLIYFQGNSAPDKSGLPSDRFSAERTGGSVSTLTIQRTQQEDSAVYLCASSLYGGSSYNEQFFGPGTRLTVL.

The J gene is TRBJ2-4, the V gene TRBV6-5, with TRBD2 matching 8 bases. V shed 5 bases and J 4 bases; nucleotides not matched to a gene: 4. The CDR3 runs to 14 residues. Germline V CDR1 and CDR2: MNHEY, SVGAGI. The CDR3 DNA reads as TGTGCCAGCAGTACGACTAGCGCGAAAAACATTCAGTACTTC. Its translation is CASSTTSAKNIQYF.

This clone came up a few times. V is TRBV7-6 and J is TRBJ2-6; TRBD1 is a possible D gene (6 bases). Trimming cost V 4 bases and J 4 bases, with 17 bases left between them. CDR1 and CDR2 (germline): SGHVS, FNYEAQ. The CDR3 spans 17 residues. The CDR3 DNA reads as TGTGCCAGCAGCTCTACCAGGAAGACAGGCGGGGCCAACGTCCTGACTTTC. It specifies CASSSTRKTGGANVLTF.

This clone was seen more than once but under ten times. This sequence joins TRBV14 and TRBJ2-7; 10 bases align to TRBD2. With V trimmed by 0 bases and J by 3 bases, 5 bases remained unmatched. The germline V gene encodes CDR1 SGHDN and CDR2 FVKESK. There are 16 residues in the CDR3. CDR3 in amino acids: CASSQDWTSGFYEQYF. The CDR3 DNA is TGTGCCAGCAGCCAAGATTGGACTAGCGGCTTCTACGAGCAGTACTTC.

This clone was seen a few times. The V call is TRBV29-1, the J call TRBJ2-1; D ambiguous. This CDR3 comprises 13 residues. Germline-derived CDR1 and CDR2 are SQVTM and ANQGSEA. The V gene lost 4 bases and the J gene lost 0 bases, with 7 bases spanning the gap. CDR3 in amino acids: CSVVRLSYNEQFF. CDR3 sequence (DNA): TGCAGCGTTGTTAGACTCTCCTACAATGAGCAGTTCTTC.

V usage is TRBV19 and J usage is TRBJ2-7; 8 nucleotides line up with TRBD2. V lost 6 bases and J lost 2; bases outside the gene matches: 6. CDR3 size: 14 residues. Germline CDR1 LNHDA, CDR2 SQIVND (reference sequence). CDR3 sequence reads: CASRKAGEAYEQYF. CDR3 sequence (DNA): TGTGCCAGTAGAAAAGCGGGAGAGGCCTACGAGCAGTACTTC.

This clone was observed a handful of times. CDR3 protein: CAIRGSGYNEQFF. The CDR3 nucleotides read TGTGCCATCAGGGGTAGCGGATACAATGAGCAGTTCTTC. The chain has TRBV10-3 and TRBJ2-1, with TRBD2 as a possible D gene (6 bases). The CDR3 spans 13 residues. Trimming took 6 bases from V and 4 from J, leaving 10 bases between them. Germline-derived CDR1 and CDR2 are ENHRY and SYGVKD.

This clone was found a few times. J is TRBJ2-1 and V is TRBV14, with TRBD2 matching over 13 bases. The CDR3 sequence is 16 residues long. The germline CDR1 and CDR2 sequences are SGHDN and FVKESK. Trimming at V came to 0 bases and at J to 8 bases, leaving 4 bases not matched to a gene. The CDR3 DNA reads TGTGCCAGCAGCCAAGAAACTAGCGGGAGGGGATATGAGCAGTTCTTC. Amino acid sequence: CASSQETSGRGYEQFF.

This rearrangement joins TRBV29-1 to TRBJ1-4; D perhaps matches TRBD1 (6 bases). V was pared by 0 bases and J by 5 bases, with 10 bases between. The V gene's germline CDR1 is SQVTM and CDR2 ANQGSEA. This CDR3 spans 14 amino acids. For the CDR3, the DNA is TGCAGCGTTGAAGATCCGAGGGGGAATGAAAAACTGTTTTTT. Translation: CSVEDPRGNEKLFF.

This clone was counted a few times. The V gene is TRBV30, the J gene TRBJ1-2; D perhaps matches TRBD1 (5 bases). CDR1 and CDR2 (germline): GTSNPN, SVGIG (reference sequence). V was trimmed by 5 bases and J by 2 bases, leaving 9 bases between them. This CDR3 contains 12 residues. Here the CDR3 DNA reads TGTGCCTGGGTAGACAGAAACTATGGCTACACCTTC. Its translation: CAWVDRNYGYTF.

Written as DNA, the CDR3 is TGTGCCAGCAGCCAGCTCGACGGGACTAGCGGGATGAATGAGCAGTTCTTC. Amino acids: CASSQLDGTSGMNEQFF. This rearrangement joins TRBV4-2 to TRBJ2-1; TRBD2 aligns across 13 bases. Trimming at V came to 3 bases and at J to 7 bases, leaving 9 bases not matched to a gene. The CDR3 spans 17 residues. CDR1 is LGHNA, CDR2 YNFKEQ, per germline.

The genes are TRBV7-2 and TRBJ2-1, with 11 bases identical to TRBD2. Germline-derived CDR1 and CDR2 are SGHTA and FQGNSA. Trimming took 5 bases from V and 8 from J; bases not matched to a gene: 20. CDR3 size: 19 residues. The CDR3 protein is CASSPRPMLGTSGNHEQFF. The CDR3 coding sequence is TGTGCCAGCAGCCCCCGGCCCATGCTGGGGACTAGCGGTAATCATGAGCAGTTCTTC.

This rearrangement joins TRBV18 to TRBJ2-7, with D hard to call. V was shortened by 4 bases and J by 4 bases, with 17 bases between the two germline ends. Germline assignment: CDR1 KGHSH and CDR2 LQKENI. This CDR3 is 15 amino acids long. CDR3 sequence (DNA): TGTGCCAGCTCACTAACCCCACACGACATGTACGAGCAGTACTTC. Protein: CASSLTPHDMYEQYF.